What follows is one T cell receptor (beta chain) and its context. Its antigen is not identified. PCR employed 60 Vbeta and 13 Jbeta primers. The data were produced by immunoSEQ multiplex PCR, yet TCRdb's version contains in-frame clones alone and is incomplete. The table lists under 250,000 clones, about 85% of them singletons. These data belong to a study of cytomegalovirus exposure and HLA in healthy donors. Findings of the study overall: Later work associated 16,951 TCR beta sequences with HLA alleles at 0.05 false discovery rate. Despite most TCR sequences being rare, some public TCRs occurred in many donors. Presence/absence analysis assumed near-uniform sequencing depth across donors. The study flagged about 150 TCR beta chains as cytomegalovirus-associated.

The CDR3 loop spans 13 amino acids. With 7 bases removed from V and 2 bases from J, the gap between germline ends came to 11 bases. The chain has TRBV23-1 and TRBJ1-2, with D maybe TRBD1 (5 bases). TRBV23-1 is sorted into the ORF group, with uncertain function. The sequencing sample was made of PBMCs. This sequence was found in a human donor in good health. CDR3 in amino acids: CASTHGGNYGYTF. CDR3 in DNA: TGCGCCAGCACCCATGGGGGGAACTATGGCTACACCTTC.